This T cell receptor beta chain was captured in a study of blood T cell repertoires in COVID-19. Assay used: immunoSEQ multiplex PCR; TCRdb lists only in-frame clones, some missing. This sample has 200,000 to 300,000 clones, with just under 85% found just once. V lost 5 bases and J lost 6; bases outside the gene matches: 10. CDR3 length: 16 amino acids. Germline V gene sequence: CDR1 SGHTA, CDR2 FQGNSA. This chain joins TRBV7-2 and TRBJ1-5; 10 bases agree with TRBD1. The sample consisted of peripheral blood. The source of this sequence is a woman older than 75 with acute or convalescent COVID-19. As DNA, the CDR3 is TGTGCCAGCAGCATAGACAGGGGGCTATCGAGTCAGCCCCAGCATTTT. Translated: CASSIDRGLSSQPQHF.